The T cell receptor (beta chain) described here comes from a study of T cells in Graves' hyperthyroidism and ophthalmopathy. Study outcomes and limitations: Most clonotypes that expanded in the thyroid above 0.001 also showed up in blood.

The CDR3 is made up of 17 amino acids. Germline loops: CDR1 SGHDN, CDR2 FVKESK. V lost 4 bases, J lost 4 bases, and 7 bases stayed unmatched. This clonotype has only a few counts. Its antigen is still unknown. There were TCR beta CDR3 regions amplified from RNA transcripts. When the TCR CDR3 underwent first-round RT-PCR, the HTBI primer set was used. TCRdb redid the calling of the multiplex PCR reads with MiXCR, one entry per CDR3 protein. Counted here are approximately 870,000 distinct CDR3 sequences, about 38% occurring once; the ten biggest clones make up around 9.3%. Sequencing was carried out using blood. The chain is built from TRBV14 and TRBJ2-5; 15 bases are shared with TRBD2. The TCR originated in a young man with Graves' hyperthyroidism. The CDR3, as DNA: TGTGCCAGCAGCCGTGGGACTAGCGGGGGGCCCAGAGAGACCCAGTACTTC. Its protein is CASSRGTSGGPRETQYF.